Listed below are T cell receptor beta chains from one sample, sequenced in a study of cytomegalovirus exposure and HLA in healthy donors. Produced via immunoSEQ multiplex PCR; TCRdb's table is partial and in-frame only. The table records approximately 160,000 clones, roughly nine tenths of them present only once. The sequenced material came from PBMCs. The receptors were gathered from a man aged 18 to 35 in good health and CMV-seropositive. Both conserved end residues are part of each CDR3. D genes are given only for firm matches. Where a row states a size, it is once, few, many or the class of an expanded clone; other rows omit it.

TRBJ2-2 | TRBV9 | . | . | TGTGCCAGCAGCGAGCCACAGGGAAGGGCCGGGGAGCTGTTTTTT | CASSEPQGRAGELFF
TRBJ1-4 | TRBV27 | TRBD1 | . | TGTGCCAGCAGGAAGGGACAGGGGGTTCGGTCAACTAATGAAAAACTGTTTTTT | CASRKGQGVRSTNEKLFF
TRBJ2-2 | TRBV29-1 | TRBD1 | . | TGCAGCGTTGCGACAGGGGGCATCACCGGGGAGCTGTTTTTT | CSVATGGITGELFF
TRBJ1-1 | TRBV11-2 | . | . | TGTGCCAGCAGCGCCTTGAGGTTGATGGCAGAAGCTTTCTTT | CASSALRLMAEAFF
TRBJ2-5 | TRBV28 | . | . | TGTGCCAGCAGTTCATCCCCGGGACTCCCAGAACTAGAGACCCAGTACTTC | CASSSSPGLPELETQYF
TRBJ1-5 | TRBV28 | TRBD1 | . | TGTGCCAGCAGTCTCCACAGGGGGCATGGTCAGCCCCAGCATTTT | CASSLHRGHGQPQHF
TRBJ1-2 | TRBV25-1 | . | . | TGTGCCAGCAGTGAATATCTGACAGGCGGTGGCTACACCTTC | CASSEYLTGGGYTF
TRBJ1-1 | TRBV11-2 | . | . | TGTGCCAGCAGCTTACCCAACATCCTTCTCATGAACACTGAAGCTTTCTTT | CASSLPNILLMNTEAFF
TRBJ2-7 | TRBV7-9 | TRBD1 | . | TGTGCCAGCAGCCAGGTGGACAGGGACGAGCAGTACTTC | CASSQVDRDEQYF
TRBJ2-1 | TRBV5-4 | TRBD2 | . | TGTGCCAGCAGCTTGAATGGACTAGCGAACAATGAGCAGTTCTTC | CASSLNGLANNEQFF
TRBJ1-1 | TRBV19 | . | . | TGTGCCAGTAGTAGTTCGTTTGGAGGGAGGGGCAACACTGAAGCTTTCTTT | CASSSSFGGRGNTEAFF
TRBJ2-3 | TRBV13 | TRBD2 | . | TGTGCCAGCAGCTTAACTAGCGGCCTTGTAAATACGCAGTATTTT | CASSLTSGLVNTQYF
TRBJ2-1 | TRBV2 | . | . | TGTGCCAGCTCTCCAGGTCCCTACAATGAGCAGTTCTTC | CASSPGPYNEQFF
TRBJ2-7 | TRBV5-1 | TRBD2 | . | TGCGCCAGCAGCTTGGTCGCAACTAGCGGGAGGGGCTACGAGCAGTACTTC | CASSLVATSGRGYEQYF
TRBJ2-7 | TRBV29-1 | . | . | TGCAGCGCACAGGGACCTCTCGAGCAGTACTTC | CSAQGPLEQYF
TRBJ1-2 | TRBV7-9 | . | once | TGTGCCAGCAGCCTTCAGGGTTGGGGCTACACCTTC | CASSLQGWGYTF
TRBJ2-5 | TRBV21-1 | . | . | TGTGCCAGCAGCAATCGGACTAGCGGGAACGGAGAGACCCAGTACTTC | CASSNRTSGNGETQYF
TRBJ2-1 | TRBV2 | TRBD2 | . | TGTGCCAGCAGTGAAGCTTACTCGCGGGGGAACAATGAGCAGTTCTTC | CASSEAYSRGNNEQFF
TRBJ1-2 | TRBV28 | . | . | TGTGCCAGCAGTTCCCCCGGGGGGGTCGTTGGCTACACCTTC | CASSSPGGVVGYTF
TRBJ2-1 | TRBV6-1 | TRBD1 | . | TGTGCCAGCAGCCAGACAGGGGTTGGTCAAAATGAGCAGTTCTTC | CASSQTGVGQNEQFF